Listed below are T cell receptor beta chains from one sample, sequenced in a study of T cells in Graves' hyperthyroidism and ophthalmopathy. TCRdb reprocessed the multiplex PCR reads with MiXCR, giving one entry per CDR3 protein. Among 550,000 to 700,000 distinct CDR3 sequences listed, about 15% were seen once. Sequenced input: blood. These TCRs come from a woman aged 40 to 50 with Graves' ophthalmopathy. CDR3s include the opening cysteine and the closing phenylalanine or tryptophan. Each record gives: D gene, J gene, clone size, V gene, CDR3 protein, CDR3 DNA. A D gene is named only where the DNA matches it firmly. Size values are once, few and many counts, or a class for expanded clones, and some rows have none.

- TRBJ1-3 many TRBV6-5 CASSYQGKNTIYF TGTGCCAGCAGTTACCAGGGTAAAAACACCATATATTTT
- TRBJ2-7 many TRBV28 CASSLPTSYEQYF TGTGCCAGCAGTCTTCCTACCTCCTACGAGCAGTACTTC
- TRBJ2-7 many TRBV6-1 CASSESGDNEQYF TGTGCCAGCAGTGAGTCAGGGGACAACGAGCAGTACTTC
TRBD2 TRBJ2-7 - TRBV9 CASSVGGTSGSYEQYF TGTGCCAGCAGCGTAGGGGGGACTAGCGGGAGTTACGAGCAGTACTTC
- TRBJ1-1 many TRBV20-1 CSARKSGQFEAFF TGCAGTGCTAGAAAAAGCGGACAATTTGAAGCTTTCTTT
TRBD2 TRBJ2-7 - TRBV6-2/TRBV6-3 CASRAGLAGVFYEQYF TGTGCCAGCAGAGCGGGACTAGCGGGAGTATTCTACGAGCAGTACTTC
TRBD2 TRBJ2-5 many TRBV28 CASSEAGGPEETQYF TGTGCCAGCAGTGAAGCGGGAGGGCCGGAAGAGACCCAGTACTTC
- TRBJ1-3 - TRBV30 CAWSVARTAAIYTIYF TGTGCCTGGAGTGTAGCCCGGACAGCCGCCATCTACACCATATATTTT
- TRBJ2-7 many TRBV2 CASGHYQEYEQYF TGTGCCAGCGGCCACTACCAGGAGTACGAGCAGTACTTC
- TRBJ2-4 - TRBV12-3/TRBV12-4 CASSFEGSPNIQYF TGTGCCAGCAGTTTCGAGGGGTCTCCAAACATTCAGTACTTC
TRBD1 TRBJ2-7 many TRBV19 CASSTKEPGQGSYEQYF TGTGCCAGTAGTACTAAAGAACCGGGACAGGGCTCCTACGAGCAGTACTTC